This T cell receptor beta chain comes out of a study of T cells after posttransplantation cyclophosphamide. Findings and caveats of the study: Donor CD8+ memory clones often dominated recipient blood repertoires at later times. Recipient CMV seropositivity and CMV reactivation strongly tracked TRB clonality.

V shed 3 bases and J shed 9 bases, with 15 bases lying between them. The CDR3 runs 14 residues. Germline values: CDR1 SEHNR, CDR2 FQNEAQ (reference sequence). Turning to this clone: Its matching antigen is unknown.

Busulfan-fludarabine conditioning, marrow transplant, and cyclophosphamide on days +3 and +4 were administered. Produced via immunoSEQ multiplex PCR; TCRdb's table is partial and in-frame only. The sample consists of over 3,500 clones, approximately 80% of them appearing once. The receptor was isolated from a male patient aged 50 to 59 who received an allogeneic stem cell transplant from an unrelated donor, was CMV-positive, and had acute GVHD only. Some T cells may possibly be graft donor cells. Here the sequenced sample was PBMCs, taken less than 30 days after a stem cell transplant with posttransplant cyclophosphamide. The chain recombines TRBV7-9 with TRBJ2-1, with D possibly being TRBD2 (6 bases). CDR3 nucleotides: TGTGCCAGCAGCTTTGCATTGGCGGGACTTGAGCAGTTCTTC. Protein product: CASSFALAGLEQFF.